The clone carrying this TCR beta chain was detected a few times. This specimen comes from a study of early T cells in non-severe SARS-CoV-2 infection. Study information: Sequencing input comprised bulk RNA from unsorted whole blood; chain pairing was not available.

V was clipped by 4 bases and J by 5 bases; unmatched bases: 2. Germline V gene sequence: CDR1 SGHAT, CDR2 FQNNGV. The CDR3 covers 15 residues. Attachment of unique molecular identifiers to individual cDNA molecules was performed. TCRdb redid the calling of the 5' RACE reads with MiXCR, one entry per CDR3 protein. This table has approximately 50,000 distinct CDR3 sequences, about a tenth appearing once. The origin of this receptor is an adult who was a healthcare worker with PCR-confirmed SARS-CoV-2 infection or an uninfected control (not recorded which). This rearrangement joins TRBV11-2 to TRBJ2-5; 15 positions match TRBD2. The sequenced sample was whole blood. The CDR3 bases are TGTGCCAGCAGCTGGGGGACTAGCGGGAGGGAGACCCAGTACTTC. The encoded protein is CASSWGTSGRETQYF.